This entry features one T cell receptor beta chain sequence. Its antigen remains unknown. The CDR3 length is 14 residues. Trimming took off 4 bases at V and 5 bases at J, with 13 bases between the two ends. Germline V gene lookup returns CDR1 SNHLY and CDR2 FYNNEI. The data were taken from a study of blood T cells in healthy people across ages. In the study overall: About one barcoded beta molecule was captured per two T cells (by template switching). Study findings and constraints: Underestimates were what the diversity estimates from one million T cells were considered to be.

A J-beta primer mix and a sample-barcoded 5' primer were used in a second PCR of about 7 to 12 cycles. From each sample, at least 2.5 million paired-end reads containing CDR3 were obtained. In TCRdb, the 5' RACE reads were re-called with MiXCR into one record per CDR3 protein. The sample contains 800,000 to 1,000,000 distinct CDR3 sequences, approximately 49% of which appear only once. The source of this sequence is a young man in good health. The rearrangement links TRBV2 to TRBJ2-3; D possibly corresponds to TRBD2 (5 bases). Sequenced material: blood. The CDR3 reads CASSALSGLDTQYF. For the CDR3, the DNA is TGTGCCAGCAGTGCTCTTTCGGGGTTAGATACGCAGTATTTT.